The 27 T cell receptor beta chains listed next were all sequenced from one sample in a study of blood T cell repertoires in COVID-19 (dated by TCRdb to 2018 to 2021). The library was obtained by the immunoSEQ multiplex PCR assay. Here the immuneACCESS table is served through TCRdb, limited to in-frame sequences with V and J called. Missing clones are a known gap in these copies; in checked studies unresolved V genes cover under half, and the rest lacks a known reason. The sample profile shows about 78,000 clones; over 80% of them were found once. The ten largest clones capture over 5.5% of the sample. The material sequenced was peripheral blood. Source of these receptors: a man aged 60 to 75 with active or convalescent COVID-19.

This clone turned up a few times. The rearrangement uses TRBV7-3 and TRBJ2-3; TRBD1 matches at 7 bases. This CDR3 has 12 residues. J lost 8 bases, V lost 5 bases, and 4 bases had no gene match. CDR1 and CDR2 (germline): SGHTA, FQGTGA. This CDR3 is CASSQEGATQYF. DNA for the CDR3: TGTGCCAGCAGCCAAGAGGGGGCTACGCAGTATTTT.

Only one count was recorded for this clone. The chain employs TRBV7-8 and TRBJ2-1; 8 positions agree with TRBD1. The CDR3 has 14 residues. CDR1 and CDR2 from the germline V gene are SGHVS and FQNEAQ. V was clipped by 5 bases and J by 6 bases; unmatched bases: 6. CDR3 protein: CASSLGDRSNEQFF. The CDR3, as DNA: TGTGCCAGCAGCCTAGGGGACAGGAGCAATGAGCAGTTCTTC.

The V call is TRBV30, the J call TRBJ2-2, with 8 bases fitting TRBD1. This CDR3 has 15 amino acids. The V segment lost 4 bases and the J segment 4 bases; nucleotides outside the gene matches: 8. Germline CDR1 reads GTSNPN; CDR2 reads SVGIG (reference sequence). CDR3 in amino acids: CAWTRTGLSTGELFF. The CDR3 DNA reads TGTGCCTGGACCCGGACAGGGCTGAGCACCGGGGAGCTGTTTTTT.

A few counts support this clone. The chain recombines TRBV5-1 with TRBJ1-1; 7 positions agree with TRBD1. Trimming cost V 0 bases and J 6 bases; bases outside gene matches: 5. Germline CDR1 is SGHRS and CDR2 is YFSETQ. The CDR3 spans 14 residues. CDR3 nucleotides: TGCGCCAGCAGCTTGGGACAGGGTTTCGCTGAAGCTTTCTTT. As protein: CASSLGQGFAEAFF.

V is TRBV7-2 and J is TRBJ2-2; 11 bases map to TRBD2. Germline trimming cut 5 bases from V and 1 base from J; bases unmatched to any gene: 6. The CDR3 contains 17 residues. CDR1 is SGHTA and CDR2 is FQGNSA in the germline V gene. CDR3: CASSTETSGVNTGELFF. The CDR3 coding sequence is TGTGCCAGCAGCACCGAGACTAGCGGGGTGAACACCGGGGAGCTGTTTTTT.

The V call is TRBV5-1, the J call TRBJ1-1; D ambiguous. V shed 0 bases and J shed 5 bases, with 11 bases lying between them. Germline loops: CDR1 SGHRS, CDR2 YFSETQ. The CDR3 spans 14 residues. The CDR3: CASSLESGYTEAFF. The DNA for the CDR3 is TGCGCCAGCAGCTTGGAGTCGGGTTATACTGAAGCTTTCTTT. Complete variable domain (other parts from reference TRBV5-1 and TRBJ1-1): KAGVTQTPRYLIKTRGQQVTLSCSPISGHRSVSWYQQTPGQGLQFLFEYFSETQRNKGNFPGRFSGRQFSNSRSEMNVSTLELGDSALYLCASSLESGYTEAFFGQGTRLTVV.

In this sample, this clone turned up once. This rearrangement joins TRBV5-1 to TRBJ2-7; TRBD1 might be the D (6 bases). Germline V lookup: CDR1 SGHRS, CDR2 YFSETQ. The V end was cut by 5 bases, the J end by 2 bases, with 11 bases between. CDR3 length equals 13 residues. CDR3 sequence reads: CASSPRGTYEQYF. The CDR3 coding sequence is TGCGCCAGCAGTCCCAGGGGAACCTACGAGCAGTACTTC.

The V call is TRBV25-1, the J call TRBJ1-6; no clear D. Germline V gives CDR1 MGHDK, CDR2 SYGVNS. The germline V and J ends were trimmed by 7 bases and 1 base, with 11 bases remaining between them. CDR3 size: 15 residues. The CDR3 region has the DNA TGTGCCAGCACCGGAATCGGGTCCTATAATTCACCCCTCCACTTT. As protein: CASTGIGSYNSPLHF.

The CDR3 sequence is CASSLERGATNEKLFF. The CDR3 nucleotides read TGTGCCAGCAGCTTGGAAAGGGGTGCAACTAATGAAAAACTGTTTTTT. The V call is TRBV7-2, the J call TRBJ1-4, with a tentative D call TRBD1 (5 bases). Germline V gene data show CDR1 as SGHTA and CDR2 as FQGNSA. V lost 3 bases and J lost 0, with 11 bases in between. This CDR3 is 16 amino acids long.

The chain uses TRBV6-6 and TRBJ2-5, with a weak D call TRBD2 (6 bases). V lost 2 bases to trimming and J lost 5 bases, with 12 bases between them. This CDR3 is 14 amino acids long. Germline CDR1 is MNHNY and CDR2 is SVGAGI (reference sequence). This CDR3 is CASSYRGTGETQYF. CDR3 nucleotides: TGTGCCAGCAGTTACCGGGGGACGGGGGAGACCCAGTACTTC.

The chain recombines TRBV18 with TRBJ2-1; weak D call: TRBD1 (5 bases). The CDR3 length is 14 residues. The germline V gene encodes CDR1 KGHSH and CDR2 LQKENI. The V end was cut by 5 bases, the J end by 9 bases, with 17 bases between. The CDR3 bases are TGTGCCAGCTCAGCAGAAATAAGGGGCGGTGAGCAGTTCTTC. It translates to CASSAEIRGGEQFF.

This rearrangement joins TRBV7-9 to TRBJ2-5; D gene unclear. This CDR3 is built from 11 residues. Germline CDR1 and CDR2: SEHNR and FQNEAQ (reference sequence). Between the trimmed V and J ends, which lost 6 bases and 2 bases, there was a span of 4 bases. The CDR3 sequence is CASSIQETQYF. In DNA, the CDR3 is TGTGCCAGCAGTATTCAAGAGACCCAGTACTTC.

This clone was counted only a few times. The CDR3 reads CASSLAGWFRDNSPLHF. As DNA, the CDR3 is TGTGCCAGCAGCTTAGCGGGATGGTTCAGGGATAATTCACCCCTCCACTTT. The chain is built from TRBV5-6 and TRBJ1-6; a possible D gene is TRBD1 (5 bases). CDR1 is SGHDT, CDR2 YYEEEE, per germline. This CDR3 has 17 amino acids. V was trimmed by 2 bases and J by 5 bases, leaving 17 bases between them.

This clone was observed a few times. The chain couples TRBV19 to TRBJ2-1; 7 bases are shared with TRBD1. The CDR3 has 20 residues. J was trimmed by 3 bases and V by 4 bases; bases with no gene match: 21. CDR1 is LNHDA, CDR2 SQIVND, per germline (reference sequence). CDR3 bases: TGTGCCAGTAGTACCCCGCGACAGGGTCGGAATAGCTACAGCTACAATGAGCAGTTCTTC. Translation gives CASSTPRQGRNSYSYNEQFF.

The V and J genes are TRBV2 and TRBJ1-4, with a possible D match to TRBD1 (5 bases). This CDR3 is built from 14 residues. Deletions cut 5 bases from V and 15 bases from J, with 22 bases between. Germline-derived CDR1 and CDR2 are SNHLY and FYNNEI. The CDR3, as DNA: TGTGCCAGCAGTCCGGGACTAGATTCAAGAATGGTGTTTTTT. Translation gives CASSPGLDSRMVFF.

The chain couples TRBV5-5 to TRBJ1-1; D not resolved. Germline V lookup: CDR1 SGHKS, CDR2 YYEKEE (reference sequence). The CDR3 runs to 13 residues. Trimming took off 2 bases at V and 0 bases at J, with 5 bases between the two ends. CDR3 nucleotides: TGTGCCAGCAGCTTTAATCTGAACACTGAAGCTTTCTTT. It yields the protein CASSFNLNTEAFF.

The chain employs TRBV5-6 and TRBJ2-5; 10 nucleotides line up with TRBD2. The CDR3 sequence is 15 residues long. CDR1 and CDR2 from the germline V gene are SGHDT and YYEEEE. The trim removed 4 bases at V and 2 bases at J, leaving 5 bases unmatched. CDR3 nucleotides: TGTGCCAGCAGCCCAGCGGGGGGGCCTCAAGAGACCCAGTACTTC. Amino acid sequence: CASSPAGGPQETQYF.

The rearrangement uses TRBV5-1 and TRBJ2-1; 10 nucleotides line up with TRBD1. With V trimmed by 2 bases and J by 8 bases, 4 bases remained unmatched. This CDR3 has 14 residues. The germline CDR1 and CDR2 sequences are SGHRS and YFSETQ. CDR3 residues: CASSLGQGDDEQFF. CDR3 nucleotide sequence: TGCGCCAGCAGCTTAGGACAGGGGGATGATGAGCAGTTCTTC.

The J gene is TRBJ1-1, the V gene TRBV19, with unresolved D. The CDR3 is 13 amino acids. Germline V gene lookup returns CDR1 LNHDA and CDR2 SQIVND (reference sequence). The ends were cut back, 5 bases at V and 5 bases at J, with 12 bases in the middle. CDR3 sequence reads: CASSDYMETEAFF. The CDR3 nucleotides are TGTGCCAGTAGTGACTACATGGAAACTGAAGCTTTCTTT.

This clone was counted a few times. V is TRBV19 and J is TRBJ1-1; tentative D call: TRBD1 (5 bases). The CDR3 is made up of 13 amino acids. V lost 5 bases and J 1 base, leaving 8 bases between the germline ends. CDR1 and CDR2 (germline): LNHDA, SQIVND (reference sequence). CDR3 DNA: TGTGCCAGTAGTCATGGACAGAACACTGAAGCTTTCTTT. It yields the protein CASSHGQNTEAFF.

The CDR3 region is CASSFQGADYGYTF. For the CDR3, the DNA is TGTGCCAGCAGCTTCCAGGGGGCAGACTATGGCTACACCTTC. V usage is TRBV7-9 and J usage is TRBJ1-2, with TRBD1 matching over 8 bases. The CDR3 extends over 14 amino acids. Germline-derived CDR1 and CDR2 are SEHNR and FQNEAQ (reference sequence). With 3 bases clipped from V and 3 bases from J, the junction kept 3 bases outside the gene matches.

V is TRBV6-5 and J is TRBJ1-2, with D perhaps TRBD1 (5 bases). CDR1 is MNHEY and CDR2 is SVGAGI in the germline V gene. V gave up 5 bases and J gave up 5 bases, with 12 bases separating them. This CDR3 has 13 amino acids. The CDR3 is CASSMLGGYGYTF. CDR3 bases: TGTGCCAGCAGTATGTTGGGGGGGTATGGCTACACCTTC.

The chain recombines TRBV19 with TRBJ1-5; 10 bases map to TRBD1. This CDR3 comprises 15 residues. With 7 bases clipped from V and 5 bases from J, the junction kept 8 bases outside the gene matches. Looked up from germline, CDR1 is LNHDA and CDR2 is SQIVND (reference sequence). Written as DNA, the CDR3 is TGTGCCAGTAAGCTCGGGACAGGGGAGCATCAGCCCCAGCATTTT. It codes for CASKLGTGEHQPQHF.

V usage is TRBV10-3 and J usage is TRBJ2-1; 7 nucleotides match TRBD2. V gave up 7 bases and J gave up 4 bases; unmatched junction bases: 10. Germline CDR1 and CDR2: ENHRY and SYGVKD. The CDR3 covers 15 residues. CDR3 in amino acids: CAIMEGSSGYNEQFF. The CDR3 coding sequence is TGTGCCATCATGGAGGGTTCTAGCGGATACAATGAGCAGTTCTTC.

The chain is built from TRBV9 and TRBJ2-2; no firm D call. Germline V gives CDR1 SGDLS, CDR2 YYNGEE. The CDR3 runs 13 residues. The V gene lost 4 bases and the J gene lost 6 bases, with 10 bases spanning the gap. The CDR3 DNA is TGTGCCAGCAGCCCCCGTGCGGCCGGGGAGCTGTTTTTT. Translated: CASSPRAAGELFF. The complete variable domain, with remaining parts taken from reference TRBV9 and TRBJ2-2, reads DSGVTQTPKHLITATGQRVTLRCSPRSGDLSVYWYQQSLDQGLQFLIQYYNGEERAKGNILERFSAQQFPDLHSELNLSSLELGDSALYFCASSPRAAGELFFGEGSRLTVL.

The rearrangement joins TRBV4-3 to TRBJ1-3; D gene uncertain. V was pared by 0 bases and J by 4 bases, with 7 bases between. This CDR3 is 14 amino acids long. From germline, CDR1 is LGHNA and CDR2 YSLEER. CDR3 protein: CASSQETSGNTIYF. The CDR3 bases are TGCGCCAGCAGCCAAGAGACATCCGGAAACACCATATATTTT.

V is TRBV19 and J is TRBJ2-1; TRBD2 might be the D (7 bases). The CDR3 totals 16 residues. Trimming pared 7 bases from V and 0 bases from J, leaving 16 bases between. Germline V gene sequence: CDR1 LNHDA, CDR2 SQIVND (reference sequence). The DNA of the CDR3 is TGTGCCAGTAACAGATACGGGGGGCGCTCCTACAATGAGCAGTTCTTC. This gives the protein CASNRYGGRSYNEQFF. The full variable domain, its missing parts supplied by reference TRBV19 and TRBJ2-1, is DGGITQSPKYLFRKEGQNVTLSCEQNLNHDAMYWYRQDPGQGLRLIYYSQIVNDFQKGDIAEGYSVSREKKESFPLTVTSAQKNPTAFYLCASNRYGGRSYNEQFFGPGTRLTVL.